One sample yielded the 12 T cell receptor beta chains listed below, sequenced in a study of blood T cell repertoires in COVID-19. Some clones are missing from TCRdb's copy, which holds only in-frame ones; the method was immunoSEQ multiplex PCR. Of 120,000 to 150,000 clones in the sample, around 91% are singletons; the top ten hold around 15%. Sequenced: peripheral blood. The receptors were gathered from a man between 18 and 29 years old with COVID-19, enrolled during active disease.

The CDR3, as DNA: TGTGCCAGTAGTGTCGGGTTCAGGGTTCAGTACTTC. It codes for CASSVGFRVQYF. V and J are TRBV19 and TRBJ2-4; D might be TRBD1 (5 bases). The CDR3 totals 12 residues. Trimming cost V 5 bases and J 11 bases, with 13 bases left between them. The germline CDR1 and CDR2 sequences are LNHDA and SQIVND (reference sequence).

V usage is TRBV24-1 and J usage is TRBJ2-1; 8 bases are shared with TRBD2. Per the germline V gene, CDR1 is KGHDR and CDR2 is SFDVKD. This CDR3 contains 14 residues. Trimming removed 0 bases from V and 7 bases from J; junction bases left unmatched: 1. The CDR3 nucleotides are TGTGCCACCAGTGATTTGGCTAGCGGGAATGAGCAGTTCTTC. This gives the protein CATSDLASGNEQFF.

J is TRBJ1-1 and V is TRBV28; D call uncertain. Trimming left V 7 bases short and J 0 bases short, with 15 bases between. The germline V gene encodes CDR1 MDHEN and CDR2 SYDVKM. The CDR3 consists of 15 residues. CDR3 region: CASKGGRPMNTEAFF. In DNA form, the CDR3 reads TGTGCCAGCAAAGGCGGGCGGCCCATGAACACTGAAGCTTTCTTT.

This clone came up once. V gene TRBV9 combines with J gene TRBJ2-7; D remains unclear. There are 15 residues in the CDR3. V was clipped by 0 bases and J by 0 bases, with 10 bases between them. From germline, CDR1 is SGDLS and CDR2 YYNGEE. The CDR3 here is CASSVGLQASYEQYF. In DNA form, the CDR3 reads TGTGCCAGCAGCGTAGGTCTGCAGGCCTCCTACGAGCAGTACTTC.

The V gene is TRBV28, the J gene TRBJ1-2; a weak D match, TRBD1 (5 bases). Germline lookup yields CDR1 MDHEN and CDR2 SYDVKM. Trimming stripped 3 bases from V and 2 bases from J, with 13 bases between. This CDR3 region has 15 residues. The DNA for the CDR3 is TGTGCCAGCAGTTTCCTTAGGTCAGGGAACTATGGCTACACCTTC. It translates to CASSFLRSGNYGYTF.

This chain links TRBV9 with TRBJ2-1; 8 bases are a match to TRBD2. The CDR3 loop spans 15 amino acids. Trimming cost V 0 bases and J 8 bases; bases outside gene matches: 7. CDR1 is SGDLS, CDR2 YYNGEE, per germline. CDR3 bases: TGTGCCAGCAGCGTAGGGTACGGGAGGGTCGATGAGCAGTTCTTC. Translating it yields CASSVGYGRVDEQFF. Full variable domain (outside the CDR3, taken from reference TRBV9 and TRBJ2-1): DSGVTQTPKHLITATGQRVTLRCSPRSGDLSVYWYQQSLDQGLQFLIQYYNGEERAKGNILERFSAQQFPDLHSELNLSSLELGDSALYFCASSVGYGRVDEQFFGPGTRLTVL.

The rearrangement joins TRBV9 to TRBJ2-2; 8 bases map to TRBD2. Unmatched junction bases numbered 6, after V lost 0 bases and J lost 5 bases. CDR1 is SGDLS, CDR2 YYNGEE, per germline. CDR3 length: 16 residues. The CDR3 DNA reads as TGTGCCAGCAGCGTAGACGGTAGCGGGAAAACCGGGGAGCTGTTTTTT. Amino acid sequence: CASSVDGSGKTGELFF.

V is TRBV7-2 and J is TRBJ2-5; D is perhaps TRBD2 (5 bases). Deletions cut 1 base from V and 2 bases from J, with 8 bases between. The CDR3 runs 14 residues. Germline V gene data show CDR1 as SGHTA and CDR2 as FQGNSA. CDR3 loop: CASSLGREQETQYF. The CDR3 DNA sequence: TGTGCCAGCAGCTTAGGCCGGGAACAAGAGACCCAGTACTTC.

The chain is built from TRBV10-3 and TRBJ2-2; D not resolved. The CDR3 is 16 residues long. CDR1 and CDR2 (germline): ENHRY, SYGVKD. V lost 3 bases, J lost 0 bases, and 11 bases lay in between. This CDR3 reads CAISDAQFTNTGELFF. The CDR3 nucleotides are TGTGCCATCAGTGATGCACAATTCACGAACACCGGGGAGCTGTTTTTT.

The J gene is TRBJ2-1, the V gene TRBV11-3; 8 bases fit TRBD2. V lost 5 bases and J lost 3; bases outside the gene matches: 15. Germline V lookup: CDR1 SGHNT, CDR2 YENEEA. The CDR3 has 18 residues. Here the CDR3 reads CASSQGHPAGDNYNEQFF. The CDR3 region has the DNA TGTGCCAGCAGCCAAGGTCATCCAGCGGGAGACAACTACAATGAGCAGTTCTTC.

The CDR3 region is CASSVETGGTEAFF. CDR3 nucleotides: TGTGCCAGCAGCGTAGAGACAGGGGGCACTGAAGCTTTCTTT. The chain employs TRBV9 and TRBJ1-1; 9 bases align to TRBD1. Germline CDR1 SGDLS, CDR2 YYNGEE. After removal of 0 bases from V and 4 bases from J, the junction contained 1 base not matched to a gene. The CDR3 is 14 residues long.

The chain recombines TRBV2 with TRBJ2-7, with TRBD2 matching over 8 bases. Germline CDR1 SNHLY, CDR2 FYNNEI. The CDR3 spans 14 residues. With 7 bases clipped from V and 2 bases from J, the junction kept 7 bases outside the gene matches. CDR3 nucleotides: TGTGCCAGCATATCCCTAGCGGGTACCTACGAGCAGTACTTC. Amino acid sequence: CASISLAGTYEQYF.